A single sample gave rise to the 13 T cell receptor beta chains below, sequenced in a study of cytomegalovirus exposure and HLA in healthy donors. Only in-frame clones appear in the TCRdb table, and some are missing; sequencing was by immunoSEQ multiplex PCR. The sample has approximately 60,000 clones, roughly 93% seen once. Sample: PBMCs. The receptors originated from a woman aged 18-30 years in good health and CMV-seronegative.

The genes are TRBV25-1 and TRBJ1-5; D possibly corresponds to TRBD1 (5 bases). The germline gives CDR1 MGHDK, CDR2 SYGVNS. Trimming cost V 3 bases and J 1 base, with 10 bases left between them. The CDR3 loop spans 15 amino acids. For the CDR3, the DNA is TGTGCCAGCAGTGAGGAGACAGCCAGCAATCAGCCCCAGCATTTT. This codes for CASSEETASNQPQHF.

The chain has TRBV5-8 and TRBJ2-3; D is unresolved. The ends were cut back, 4 bases at V and 1 base at J, with 13 bases in the middle. The CDR3 runs 15 residues. Germline loops: CDR1 SGHTS, CDR2 YDEGEE. The CDR3 protein is CASSLGYRGTDTQYF. For the CDR3, the DNA is TGTGCCAGCAGCCTCGGTTACCGGGGCACAGATACGCAGTATTTT.

This chain connects TRBV7-2 to TRBJ2-7, with a tentative D call TRBD2 (6 bases). CDR3 length: 14 residues. Germline CDR1 and CDR2: SGHTA and FQGNSA. V was shortened by 1 base and J by 2 bases, with 9 bases between the two germline ends. Here the CDR3 reads CASSLEEGTYEQYF. The CDR3 DNA reads as TGTGCCAGCAGCTTAGAGGAGGGGACCTACGAGCAGTACTTC.

The V gene is TRBV11-3, the J gene TRBJ1-1, with D hard to call. Trimming shortened V by 4 bases and J by 5 bases, and 5 bases separated the two germline ends. The CDR3 is made up of 11 amino acids. In germline, CDR1 is SGHNT, CDR2 YENEEA. The CDR3 sequence is CASSSITEAFF. The DNA of the CDR3 is TGTGCCAGCAGCTCCATTACTGAAGCTTTCTTT.

This clone appeared once. The CDR3 DNA reads as TGTGCCAGCTCTAGACAGGGCACAGATACGCAGTATTTT. Translation gives CASSRQGTDTQYF. The chain is built from TRBV5-6 and TRBJ2-3, with a tentative D call TRBD1 (6 bases). The V and J ends lost 7 bases and 1 base respectively, with 10 bases between them. The germline gives CDR1 SGHDT, CDR2 YYEEEE. CDR3 length: 13 residues.

The chain joins TRBV19 to TRBJ2-2; a weak D match, TRBD2 (5 bases). This CDR3 comprises 15 residues. Deletions cut 7 bases from V and 7 bases from J, with 19 bases between. Germline V gene sequence: CDR1 LNHDA, CDR2 SQIVND (reference sequence). In DNA, the CDR3 is TGTGCCAGTATCCCCTCCAGCGGTCTCGACGGGGAGCTGTTTTTT. It specifies CASIPSSGLDGELFF.

V gene TRBV27 combines with J gene TRBJ2-2, with 10 bases aligning to TRBD2. Looked up from germline, CDR1 is MNHEY and CDR2 is SMNVEV (reference sequence). Germline trimming cut 1 base from V and 0 bases from J; bases unmatched to any gene: 5. The CDR3 runs to 18 residues. DNA for the CDR3: TGTGCCAGCAGTTTATTCCTCAGCGGGAGGGCGAACACCGGGGAGCTGTTTTTT. Amino acid sequence: CASSLFLSGRANTGELFF.

This chain connects TRBV13 to TRBJ2-7; 12 bases agree with TRBD2. After removal of 5 bases from V and 1 base from J, the junction contained 6 bases not matched to a gene. CDR3 length: 16 residues. Germline CDR1 reads PRHDT; CDR2 reads FYEKMQ (reference sequence). CDR3 nucleotides: TGTGCCAGCAGCGGAGGAGGACTAGCGGGATCCTACGAGCAGTACGTC. Translated, it gives CASSGGGLAGSYEQYV.

The gene calls are TRBV6-1 and TRBJ1-5; 8 bases are a match to TRBD1. The CDR3 covers 15 residues. V lost 3 bases and J lost 1; bases outside the gene matches: 2. CDR1 is MNHNS, CDR2 SASEGT, per germline. The chain's CDR3 is CASSDRGRSNQPQHF. The DNA of the CDR3 is TGTGCCAGCAGTGACAGGGGGCGAAGCAATCAGCCCCAGCATTTT.

This chain connects TRBV16 to TRBJ2-7; TRBD2 agrees at 9 bases. With V trimmed by 7 bases and J by 5 bases, 9 bases remained unmatched. This CDR3 comprises 14 residues. The germline V gene has CDR1 KGHSY and CDR2 FQNENV. CDR3 in DNA: TGTGCCAGCAACCTGGGCGGGGGGGTCGACGAGCAGTACTTC. It translates to CASNLGGGVDEQYF.

The gene calls are TRBV27 and TRBJ2-1; TRBD2 matches 12 bases. V was pared by 8 bases and J by 6 bases, with 8 bases of the junction left unmatched. Germline CDR1 reads MNHEY; CDR2 reads SMNVEV (reference sequence). The CDR3 runs 15 residues. CDR3 sequence (DNA): TGTGCCAGCTCCGCCGGGACTAGCGGGTCCAATGAGCAGTTCTTC. Its protein is CASSAGTSGSNEQFF.

The chain joins TRBV6-5 to TRBJ2-7, with D possibly being TRBD2 (6 bases). The CDR3 sequence is 14 residues long. From germline, CDR1 is MNHEY and CDR2 SVGAGI. V dropped 6 bases and J dropped 6 bases, with 18 bases sitting between them. The CDR3 DNA sequence: TGTGCCAGCAGAAAGGGAGGCCTGGTTGGCGAGCAGTACTTC. Translation: CASRKGGLVGEQYF.

The rearrangement uses TRBV7-3 and TRBJ1-6, with D unresolved. V shed 0 bases and J shed 7 bases, with 13 bases lying between them. The CDR3 sequence is 16 residues long. Germline CDR1 and CDR2: SGHTA and FQGTGA. CDR3 DNA sequence: TGTGCCAGCAGCTTAACGGCGGCAGCGTCCAATTCACCCCTCCACTTT. It codes for CASSLTAAASNSPLHF.